This paragraph reports one TCR beta chain. At one of its ends the junction is not consistent with the germline gene, which may arise from a read error. The CDR3 runs 16 residues. Germline V gene lookup returns CDR1 MGHRA and CDR2 YSYEKL. This record belongs to a study of blood T cell repertoires in COVID-19. About the study: The analysed material was cDNA or gDNA that came from T cells, B-cell-depleted T cells, or PBMCs.

This study enrolled people aged 18 to 89 from about two dozen US geographic areas. Original methodology: Reference gene primers were amplified, and this amplification served to estimate nucleated cell counts. The protocol was immunoSEQ multiplex PCR, while the TCRdb copy is restricted to in-frame clones and leaves out a portion. The DNA gave D and trimming, while V, J and clone size come from that table. The repertoire holds approximately 140,000 clones, with over 75% as singletons. The chain is built from TRBV4-1 and TRBJ1-1, with a weak D call TRBD1 (6 bases). Sequencing used PBMCs or T cells enriched from blood (not recorded which). The sequence was collected from a man between 45 and 60 years old in a cohort exposed to, infected with or recovered from COVID-19 (not recorded which). CDR3 residues: CASSEDSGHKNTEAFF. In DNA form, the CDR3 reads TGCGCCAGCAGCGAAGACTCGGGACATAAGAACACTGAAGCTTTCTTT.